The present T cell receptor beta chain was sequenced within a study of control samples from healthy donors and cancer patients. Clones were sequenced by immunoSEQ multiplex PCR, and TCRdb holds only the in-frame ones, with some missing. The repertoire holds fewer than 200,000 clones, with nearly 96% as singletons. From germline, CDR1 is LGHDT and CDR2 YNNKEL (reference sequence). The CDR3 extends over 15 amino acids. With 1 base removed from V and 2 bases from J, the gap between germline ends came to 11 bases. The source of this sequence is a woman in her twenties or thirties in good health. The rearrangement joins TRBV3-1 (or the pseudogene TRBV3-2) to TRBJ1-1; perhaps TRBD1 as D (6 bases). Sequenced input: blood. The DNA for the CDR3 is TGTGCCAGCAGCCAAGGTTTCGGGGGCAACACTGAAGCTTTCTTT. This encodes CASSQGFGGNTEAFF.